The rows below give T cell receptor beta chains drawn from one sample of a study of identical twins. TCRdb independently ran MiXCR on the 5' RACE reads; one entry per CDR3 protein. The profile covers 400,000 or so distinct CDR3 sequences, with 9% to 10% appearing a single time and 8.5% to 10% taken by the ten largest. Sequenced material: naive T cells sorted from blood. These receptors were taken from a woman aged 50 to 60 in good health. CDR3s include the opening cysteine and the closing phenylalanine or tryptophan. D genes are given only for firm matches. Rows give clone size only sometimes, using once, few, many, or a class for an expanded clone.

length,size,J,D,V,CDR3,DNA
13,.,TRBJ2-7,.,TRBV15,CATSRGHSYEQYF,TGTGCCACCAGCCGGGGACATTCCTACGAGCAGTACTTC
13,many,TRBJ2-5,.,TRBV20-1,CSASGGKKETQYF,TGCAGTGCTAGCGGCGGGAAGAAAGAGACCCAGTACTTC
15,.,TRBJ2-3,TRBD1,TRBV10-3,CAISAGTGGMDTQYF,TGTGCCATCAGCGCTGGGACAGGGGGCATGGATACGCAGTATTTT
15,few,TRBJ2-3,TRBD2,TRBV12-3/TRBV12-4,CASSFVGGLTDTQYF,TGTGCCAGCAGTTTCGTGGGAGGGCTCACAGATACGCAGTATTTT
14,few,TRBJ1-1,.,TRBV7-8,CASTVNGLNTEAFF,TGTGCCAGCACCGTTAACGGGTTGAACACTGAAGCTTTCTTT
13,.,TRBJ1-1,TRBD1,TRBV10-3,CAITGTGSTEAFF,TGTGCCATCACCGGGACAGGTTCCACTGAAGCTTTCTTT
15,few,TRBJ2-1,TRBD2,TRBV4-1,CASRELARKRNEQFF,TGCGCCAGCAGAGAACTAGCGCGTAAGCGTAATGAGCAGTTCTTC
15,many,TRBJ2-7,.,TRBV7-6,CASSLVMGRRYEQYF,TGTGCCAGCAGCTTAGTAATGGGACGGCGTTATGAGCAGTACTTC
16,many,TRBJ2-3,TRBD2,TRBV5-1,CASRRFLAGGTDTQYF,TGCGCCAGCAGACGATTTTTAGCGGGAGGCACAGATACGCAGTATTTT
12,.,TRBJ2-3,TRBD2,TRBV20-1,CSAREGGNTQYF,TGCAGTGCTAGAGAGGGGGGGAATACGCAGTATTTT
13,few,TRBJ1-1,.,TRBV6-1,CASVDRLNTEAFF,TGTGCCAGCGTCGACAGGTTGAACACTGAAGCTTTCTTT
15,few,TRBJ2-3,TRBD2,TRBV12-3/TRBV12-4,CASRIGTIPTDTQYF,TGTGCCAGCAGGATAGGGACTATTCCTACAGATACGCAGTATTTT
12,few,TRBJ2-7,.,TRBV25-1,CAHRPGSDEQYF,TGTGCCCACCGACCCGGGTCCGACGAGCAGTACTTC
13,many,TRBJ2-1,TRBD1,TRBV9,CASSRQGSNEQFF,TGTGCCAGCAGCCGACAGGGGTCAAATGAGCAGTTCTTC
15,many,TRBJ1-1,.,TRBV6-1,CASSELVGRSTEAFF,TGTGCCAGCAGTGAACTAGTCGGGCGGAGCACTGAAGCTTTCTTT
14,.,TRBJ2-1,.,TRBV15,CATSRGGGEGEQFF,TGTGCCACCAGCAGAGGGGGCGGGGAAGGGGAGCAGTTCTTC
16,many,TRBJ2-5,TRBD2,TRBV10-3,CAISSETSAAQETQYF,TGTGCCATCAGTTCCGAGACTAGCGCCGCCCAAGAGACCCAGTACTTC
16,many,TRBJ2-2,TRBD2,TRBV20-1,CSARDRGGVGTGELFF,TGCAGTGCTAGAGATCGGGGAGGGGTGGGCACCGGGGAGCTGTTTTTT
16,many,TRBJ2-2,TRBD2,TRBV12-3/TRBV12-4,CASSPLAGAGTGELFF,TGTGCCAGCAGCCCACTAGCGGGAGCCGGCACCGGGGAGCTGTTTTTT
17,.,TRBJ2-1,TRBD2,TRBV4-1,CASSFGLAGEINNEQFF,TGCGCCAGCAGCTTTGGACTAGCGGGGGAAATCAACAATGAGCAGTTCTTC
16,many,TRBJ2-5,TRBD2,TRBV20-1,CSARDEERERSETQYF,TGCAGTGCTAGAGATGAAGAGCGGGAGAGGTCAGAGACCCAGTACTTC
16,.,TRBJ2-4,.,TRBV20-1,CSARTRGAEAKNIQYF,TGCAGTGCTAGAACCCGGGGAGCGGAAGCCAAAAACATTCAGTACTTC
16,few,TRBJ2-4,TRBD1,TRBV29-1,CSVELRTGGPKNIQYF,TGCAGCGTTGAATTACGGACAGGGGGGCCCAAAAACATTCAGTACTTC
15,many,TRBJ2-1,.,TRBV5-1,CASSLAQTTGTEQFF,TGCGCCAGCAGCTTGGCCCAAACGACTGGCACTGAGCAGTTCTTC
15,.,TRBJ2-2,.,TRBV19,CASSPQGLLSGELFF,TGTGCCAGTAGCCCCCAGGGACTCCTTTCCGGGGAGCTGTTTTTT
15,.,TRBJ2-6,.,TRBV10-3,CAISVPEGWANVLTF,TGTGCCATCAGTGTTCCCGAGGGCTGGGCCAACGTCCTGACTTTC
16,few,TRBJ2-1,TRBD2,TRBV27,CASSLSLAGVNNEQFF,TGTGCCAGCAGTTTATCTCTAGCGGGAGTAAACAATGAGCAGTTCTTC
14,.,TRBJ2-1,.,TRBV3-1,CATQEAGSYNEQFF,TGTGCCACCCAGGAAGCGGGTTCCTACAATGAGCAGTTCTTC
16,few,TRBJ2-2,TRBD2,TRBV6-5,CASSSGGVTNTGELFF,TGTGCCAGCAGTTCGGGGGGGGTGACAAACACCGGGGAGCTGTTTTTT
15,many,TRBJ2-1,.,TRBV20-1,CSARDPSVAINEQFF,TGCAGTGCTAGAGATCCTTCGGTAGCAATCAATGAGCAGTTCTTC
15,many,TRBJ1-1,TRBD1,TRBV28,CASSQPGGLGAEAFF,TGTGCCAGCAGTCAACCAGGGGGTTTGGGTGCGGAAGCTTTCTTT
13,few,TRBJ2-1,.,TRBV12-3/TRBV12-4,CASSLARGSEQFF,TGTGCCAGCAGTTTAGCTAGAGGTAGTGAGCAGTTCTTC
14,many,TRBJ2-1,TRBD2,TRBV5-1,CASSSAGGYNEQFF,TGCGCCAGCAGCTCGGCGGGAGGGTACAATGAGCAGTTCTTC
15,few,TRBJ1-1,.,TRBV5-6,CASSLEFTRDTEAFF,TGTGCCAGCAGCTTGGAATTTACCAGGGACACTGAAGCTTTCTTT
13,many,TRBJ2-1,.,TRBV3-1,CASSQVMGWEQFF,TGTGCCAGCAGCCAAGTGATGGGTTGGGAGCAGTTCTTC
15,many,TRBJ2-1,.,TRBV15,CATGMGGKRYYEQFF,TGTGCCACAGGGATGGGGGGAAAACGTTATTATGAGCAGTTCTTC
15,few,TRBJ2-4,.,TRBV15,CATSISRLVKNIQYF,TGTGCCACCAGCATCTCGAGACTAGTCAAAAACATTCAGTACTTC
15,.,TRBJ1-1,TRBD1,TRBV5-1,CASSPLDRGITEAFF,TGCGCCAGCAGCCCACTAGACAGGGGTATCACTGAAGCTTTCTTT
13,.,TRBJ2-1,.,TRBV6-4,CASSDLGYNEQFF,TGTGCCAGCAGTGATTTAGGATACAATGAGCAGTTCTTC
12,many,TRBJ1-1,.,TRBV12-5,CATKRMNTEAFF,TGTGCTACTAAAAGAATGAACACTGAAGCTTTCTTT